This entry lists 12 T cell receptor beta chains sequenced from one sample in a study of beta chain features in type 1 diabetes (dated by TCRdb to the late 2010s). Libraries came from the immunoSEQ multiplex PCR assay. The entire isolated RNA was reverse transcribed using the High Capacity cDNA Reverse Transcription Kit, and thus expressed TCRB transcripts were sequenced. In its TCRdb copy, this immuneACCESS table keeps in-frame sequences only and misses some clones. Where compared with another copy, unresolved V genes explain less than half of these, and the others have no known cause. The sample records about 900,000 clones, roughly 17% of which are singletons. Of the sample, around 0.02% falls within the top ten clones. Sequencing was performed on naive CD4+ T cells from blood. The sample's cell subset or site label, decoded: true naive CD4+ T cells. These receptor sequences come from a woman aged 18-29 years in good health.

The V gene is TRBV6-5, the J gene TRBJ2-1; D remains unclear. Germline CDR1 is MNHEY and CDR2 is SVGAGI. CDR3 length: 12 residues. The germline V and J ends were trimmed by 1 base and 7 bases, with 5 bases remaining between them. The CDR3 bases are TGTGCCAGCAGTTACTTGGGGAATGAGCAGTTCTTC. The encoded protein is CASSYLGNEQFF.

V and J are TRBV27 and TRBJ2-7; 8 nucleotides match TRBD2. Germline-derived CDR1 and CDR2 are MNHEY and SMNVEV (reference sequence). V shed 5 bases and J 4 bases; nucleotides not matched to a gene: 10. The CDR3 is 15 amino acids. CDR3 coding DNA: TGTGCCAGCAGTCCTATCGGAACTAGCGGATACGAGCAGTACTTC. The encoded protein is CASSPIGTSGYEQYF.

This clone was found a few times. This chain connects TRBV9 to TRBJ1-2; 10 nucleotides line up with TRBD1. This CDR3 is built from 14 residues. V shed 4 bases and J 3 bases; nucleotides not matched to a gene: 3. The germline V gene has CDR1 SGDLS and CDR2 YYNGEE. CDR3 sequence: CASSPGQGDYGYTF. The CDR3 nucleotides read TGTGCCAGCAGCCCCGGACAGGGGGACTATGGCTACACCTTC.

The gene calls are TRBV6-6 and TRBJ2-7; D gene ambiguous. Germline V gene lookup returns CDR1 MNHNY and CDR2 SVGAGI (reference sequence). The CDR3 is made up of 13 amino acids. The V end lost 2 bases, the J end lost 3 bases, and 8 bases lay between the germline ends. The CDR3 sequence is CASSYPAGYEQYF. Written as DNA, the CDR3 is TGTGCCAGCAGTTACCCGGCAGGCTACGAGCAGTACTTC.

This clone has a handful of counts. This chain connects TRBV23-1 to TRBJ2-1, with a possible D match to TRBD1 (6 bases). TRBV23-1 is assigned to the ORF class and has an uncertain function. Trimming shortened V by 6 bases and J by 10 bases, and 10 bases separated the two germline ends. CDR3 length equals 11 residues. In DNA form, the CDR3 reads TGCGCCAGCAGATACAGGGTCGAGCAGTTCTTC. Translation: CASRYRVEQFF.

The table lists this clone with a few counts. The gene calls are TRBV18 and TRBJ2-6; 7 nucleotides match TRBD1. The CDR3 contains 16 residues. Germline assignment: CDR1 KGHSH and CDR2 LQKENI. V was clipped by 8 bases and J by 0 bases; unmatched bases: 7. The chain's CDR3 is CASRPTGASGANVLTF. CDR3 bases: TGTGCCAGCAGACCAACAGGGGCCTCTGGGGCCAACGTCCTGACTTTC. The full variable domain, in which reference TRBV18 and TRBJ2-6 provide the parts outside the CDR3, is NAGVMQNPRHLVRRRGQEARLRCSPMKGHSHVYWYRQLPEEGLKFMVYLQKENIIDESGMPKERFSAEFPKEGPSILRIQQVVRGDSAAYFCASRPTGASGANVLTFGAGSRLTVL.

The rearrangement links TRBV27 to TRBJ2-5; a possible D gene is TRBD2 (6 bases). CDR3 length: 16 amino acids. The germline gives CDR1 MNHEY, CDR2 SMNVEV (reference sequence). With 5 bases removed from V and 2 bases from J, the gap between germline ends came to 18 bases. CDR3 amino acids: CASSPSFPGTQETQYF. CDR3 sequence (DNA): TGTGCCAGCAGTCCTTCCTTTCCCGGGACTCAAGAGACCCAGTACTTC.

J is TRBJ1-1 and V is TRBV2; unclear D gene. The ends were cut back, 8 bases at V and 2 bases at J, with 9 bases in the middle. Germline V gene data show CDR1 as SNHLY and CDR2 as FYNNEI. This CDR3 has 12 residues. DNA of the CDR3: TGTGCCAGCGTGGAAATTAACACTGAAGCTTTCTTT. Protein product: CASVEINTEAFF.

This clone was counted between two and nine times. V usage is TRBV29-1 and J usage is TRBJ2-7; TRBD2 agrees at 7 bases. Germline loops: CDR1 SQVTM, CDR2 ANQGSEA. The length of the CDR3 is 12 residues. J lost 7 bases, V lost 5 bases, and 8 bases had no gene match. Written as DNA, the CDR3 is TGCAGCGTTTGGGACCCGGGAGGAGAGCAGTACTTC. Translation: CSVWDPGGEQYF.

In its sample, this clone was seen a few times. The chain combines TRBV19 with TRBJ1-5, with D unclear. Trimming pared 3 bases from V and 0 bases from J, leaving 12 bases between. Germline CDR1 LNHDA, CDR2 SQIVND (reference sequence). The CDR3 length is 16 residues. As DNA, the CDR3 is TGTGCCAGTAGTATGGACCGATCTTTTAGCAATCAGCCCCAGCATTTT. Translation: CASSMDRSFSNQPQHF. Drawing the rest from reference TRBV19 and TRBJ1-5, the complete variable domain is DGGITQSPKYLFRKEGQNVTLSCEQNLNHDAMYWYRQDPGQGLRLIYYSQIVNDFQKGDIAEGYSVSREKKESFPLTVTSAQKNPTAFYLCASSMDRSFSNQPQHFGDGTRLSIL.

This clone was found a few times. This chain uses TRBV7-8 with TRBJ2-5; a weak D match, TRBD2 (5 bases). Germline V lookup: CDR1 SGHVS, CDR2 FQNEAQ. This CDR3 comprises 15 residues. The germline V and J ends were trimmed by 1 base and 4 bases, with 13 bases remaining between them. Written as DNA, the CDR3 is TGTGCCAGCAGCTTAGAGGTAGCGAGAGGAGAGACCCAGTACTTC. It is translated as CASSLEVARGETQYF.

Only a few counts were recorded for this clone. The chain uses TRBV5-4 and TRBJ2-3, with D maybe TRBD2 (6 bases). Germline V CDR1 and CDR2: SGHNT, YYREEE (reference sequence). CDR3 size: 17 residues. Between the trimmed V and J ends, which lost 0 bases and 0 bases, there was a span of 14 bases. CDR3 protein: CASSLGTPGLSTDTQYF. Here the CDR3 DNA reads TGTGCCAGCAGCTTGGGGACCCCGGGACTTAGCACAGATACGCAGTATTTT.